Presented here are 24 T cell receptor beta chains from one specimen sequenced in a study of neurological immune-mediated disorders. From the 5' RACE reads, TCRdb called clonotypes with MiXCR, one entry per CDR3 protein. The sample holds 55,000 to 85,000 distinct CDR3 sequences, roughly 3.1% seen once. Sample: PBMCs. These receptors were obtained from a woman between 45 and 60 years old with multiple sclerosis.

This clonotype was seen at least ten times. The rearrangement uses TRBV20-1 and TRBJ2-1; D remains unclear. V lost 3 bases and J lost 6, with 9 bases in between. CDR3 size: 12 residues. Germline V gene sequence: CDR1 DFQATT, CDR2 SNEGSKA (reference sequence). CDR3 DNA sequence: TGCAGTGCTAGCGGTTTTACCAATGAGCAGTTCTTC. It encodes CSASGFTNEQFF.

The rearrangement joins TRBV4-3 to TRBJ2-1; 7 bases fit TRBD2. This CDR3 is built from 15 residues. The V and J ends lost 0 bases and 6 bases, in that order; junction bases with no gene match: 5. Per germline, CDR1 LGHNA and CDR2 YSLEER. The CDR3, as DNA: TGCGCCAGCAGCCAAGATCTACGCGGGGGCAATGAGCAGTTCTTC. This sequence encodes CASSQDLRGGNEQFF.

The table lists this clonotype with many counts. This rearrangement joins TRBV6-5 to TRBJ1-1; D gene unclear. In germline, CDR1 is MNHEY, CDR2 SVGAGI. With 0 bases removed from V and 6 bases from J, the gap between germline ends came to 8 bases. This CDR3 contains 13 residues. The CDR3 sequence is CASSYSGRPEAFF. For the CDR3, the DNA is TGTGCCAGCAGTTACTCTGGCAGGCCTGAAGCTTTCTTT.

This clonotype was seen repeatedly, ten times or more. The V gene is TRBV20-1, the J gene TRBJ1-1, with 7 bases lining up with TRBD1. The CDR3 runs 16 residues. J was trimmed by 6 bases and V by 0 bases; bases with no gene match: 13. The germline V gene encodes CDR1 DFQATT and CDR2 SNEGSKA (reference sequence). In DNA, the CDR3 is TGCAGTGCTAGAGACCAATTTTTGACAGGGATCTCTGAAGCTTTCTTT. Translated, it gives CSARDQFLTGISEAFF.

There are a few counts of this clonotype. The CDR3 spells CASSLKSHGEQYF. The CDR3 coding sequence is TGTGCCAGCAGCTTGAAAAGTCACGGCGAGCAGTACTTC. The chain carries TRBV11-2 and TRBJ2-7; no definite D call. Germline CDR1 reads SGHAT; CDR2 reads FQNNGV. The V and J ends lost 3 bases and 6 bases respectively, with 12 bases between them. The CDR3 length is 13 residues.

The sample holds many counts of this clonotype. The chain is built from TRBV5-1 and TRBJ2-5; possibly TRBD1 for D (6 bases). The germline gives CDR1 SGHRS, CDR2 YFSETQ. This CDR3 has 15 residues. Trimming removed 3 bases from V and 1 base from J, with 13 bases in between. This chain's CDR3 is CASSSTGTPQETQYF. CDR3 DNA sequence: TGCGCCAGCAGCTCCACCGGGACACCCCAAGAGACCCAGTACTTC.

J is TRBJ2-5 and V is TRBV7-9; 8 bases match TRBD1. J lost 9 bases, V lost 5 bases, and 17 bases had no gene match. Germline V CDR1 and CDR2: SEHNR, FQNEAQ (reference sequence). The CDR3 is 16 residues long. The CDR3: CASSKQGGETVAAQYF. The CDR3 DNA reads TGTGCCAGCAGCAAACAGGGGGGAGAGACTGTGGCGGCCCAGTACTTC.

This sequence joins TRBV7-9 and TRBJ1-6, with a tentative D call TRBD1 (5 bases). Trimming took 3 bases from V and 8 from J, leaving 11 bases between them. Germline V gives CDR1 SEHNR, CDR2 FQNEAQ (reference sequence). There are 14 residues in the CDR3. CDR3 sequence (DNA): TGTGCCAGCAGCTTGGAGTCAGGGCATTCACCCCTCCACTTT. Protein: CASSLESGHSPLHF. Drawing the rest from reference TRBV7-9 and TRBJ1-6, the complete variable domain is DTGVSQNPRHKITKRGQNVTFRCDPISEHNRLYWYRQTLGQGPEFLTYFQNEAQLEKSRLLSDRFSAERPKGSFSTLEIQRTEQGDSAMYLCASSLESGHSPLHFGNGTRLTVT.

This clonotype came up many times. The chain couples TRBV20-1 to TRBJ2-7; 8 nucleotides agree with TRBD1. The germline V gene has CDR1 DFQATT and CDR2 SNEGSKA (reference sequence). The V gene end was trimmed by 6 bases and the J gene end by 3 bases; junction bases not matched to a gene: 13. The CDR3 is 15 residues long. The CDR3 region is CSALVPGQGGYEQYF. CDR3 bases: TGCAGTGCGCTAGTCCCCGGACAGGGAGGCTACGAGCAGTACTTC.

Many counts were recorded for this clonotype. This chain uses TRBV2 with TRBJ1-4; D not certain. CDR3 length equals 13 residues. Germline V gene sequence: CDR1 SNHLY, CDR2 FYNNEI. The V gene lost 4 bases and the J gene lost 8 bases, with 11 bases spanning the gap. CDR3 protein: CASSVWIWEKLFF. The DNA for the CDR3 is TGTGCCAGCAGTGTGTGGATTTGGGAAAAACTGTTTTTT. Combining the CDR3 with reference TRBV2 and TRBJ1-4 gives the whole variable domain EPEVTQTPSHQVTQMGQEVILRCVPISNHLYFYWYRQILGQKVEFLVSFYNNEISEKSEIFDDQFSVERPDGSNFTLKIRSTKLEDSAMYFCASSVWIWEKLFFGSGTQLSVL.

This clonotype occurred many times. The chain recombines TRBV28 with TRBJ1-2, with TRBD1 matching 7 bases. This CDR3 is built from 16 residues. Germline CDR1 reads MDHEN; CDR2 reads SYDVKM. Losses at the gene ends were 3 bases for V and 2 bases for J; bases not matched to a gene: 9. As DNA, the CDR3 is TGTGCCAGCAGTTTCCTCGCAGGGGGAAGGAACTATGGCTACACCTTC. It translates to CASSFLAGGRNYGYTF.

CDR3 bases: TGCGCCAGCAGTCAGGGGACGGAGAATTCACCCCTCCACTTT. Translated: CASSQGTENSPLHF. The chain carries TRBV10-1 and TRBJ1-6, with D maybe TRBD1 (6 bases). V shed 5 bases and J shed 7 bases, with 12 bases lying between them. Germline-derived CDR1 and CDR2 are WNHNN and SYGVQD (reference sequence). The CDR3 consists of 14 residues.

This clonotype was recorded many times. V gene TRBV5-1 combines with J gene TRBJ2-1; the D gene could be TRBD1 or TRBD2 (5 bases each). The CDR3 runs 15 residues. Trimming left V 0 bases short and J 9 bases short, with 16 bases between. Germline V gene lookup returns CDR1 SGHRS and CDR2 YFSETQ. The CDR3 loop is CASSLVIGTPGEQFF. The CDR3 DNA follows: TGCGCCAGCAGCTTGGTAATTGGGACGCCAGGTGAGCAGTTCTTC.

This clonotype showed up many times. The rearrangement joins TRBV28 to TRBJ2-2; the D gene is possibly TRBD2 (5 bases). V gave up 7 bases and J gave up 6 bases, with 15 bases separating them. This CDR3 is 14 amino acids long. The V gene's germline CDR1 is MDHEN and CDR2 SYDVKM. The CDR3 DNA reads as TGTGCCAGCAAAAAGGAGGAAAGGGCCGGGGAGCTGTTTTTT. As protein: CASKKEERAGELFF.

This clonotype was counted at least ten times. The chain has TRBV7-9 and TRBJ2-7; TRBD2 agrees at 7 bases. With 1 base clipped from V and 0 bases from J, the junction kept 6 bases outside the gene matches. Germline CDR1 SEHNR, CDR2 FQNEAQ (reference sequence). This CDR3 is 16 amino acids long. The CDR3 spells CASSLGGGGLSYEQYF. DNA of the CDR3: TGTGCCAGCAGCTTAGGGGGGGGAGGACTCTCCTACGAGCAGTACTTC. Filled out from reference TRBV7-9 and TRBJ2-7, the complete variable domain reads DTGVSQNPRHKITKRGQNVTFRCDPISEHNRLYWYRQTLGQGPEFLTYFQNEAQLEKSRLLSDRFSAERPKGSFSTLEIQRTEQGDSAMYLCASSLGGGGLSYEQYFGPGTRLTVT.

This clonotype was picked up many times. The rearrangement uses TRBV9 and TRBJ2-7, with D perhaps matching TRBD2 (6 bases). There are 13 residues in the CDR3. The germline V gene encodes CDR1 SGDLS and CDR2 YYNGEE. Deletions cut 4 bases from V and 1 base from J, with 9 bases between. The CDR3: CASSNGGSYEQYF. Written as DNA, the CDR3 is TGTGCCAGCAGCAACGGAGGGTCCTACGAGCAGTACTTC.

The gene calls are TRBV6-2 or TRBV6-3 and TRBJ2-1; 10 nucleotides align to TRBD2. The CDR3 sequence is 20 residues long. After removal of 10 bases from V and 0 bases from J, the junction contained 21 bases not matched to a gene. CDR1 MNHEY and CDR2 SVGEGT come from the germline V gene. The CDR3 sequence is CATTGRQRLAGVFSYNEQFF. In DNA form, the CDR3 reads TGTGCCACCACGGGCAGGCAGAGGCTAGCGGGAGTATTCTCCTACAATGAGCAGTTCTTC.

At least ten counts were recorded for this clonotype. The rearrangement joins TRBV5-6 to TRBJ2-5; D is tentatively TRBD1 or TRBD2 (5 bases each). V was pared by 3 bases and J by 5 bases, with 17 bases between. CDR1 is SGHDT, CDR2 YYEEEE, per germline. The CDR3 sequence is 15 residues long. CDR3 protein: CASSSYDRGQETQYF. In DNA form, the CDR3 reads TGTGCCAGCAGCTCCTATGACAGAGGGCAGGAGACCCAGTACTTC. Based on the CDR3 plus reference TRBV5-6 and TRBJ2-5, the full variable domain is DAGVTQSPTHLIKTRGQQVTLRCSPKSGHDTVSWYQQALGQGPQFIFQYYEEEERQRGNFPDRFSGHQFPNYSSELNVNALLLGDSALYLCASSSYDRGQETQYFGPGTRLLVL.

The table lists this clonotype with many counts. The chain employs TRBV19 and TRBJ1-4, with D possibly matching TRBD1 (6 bases). Germline CDR1 reads LNHDA; CDR2 reads SQIVND (reference sequence). Between the trimmed V and J ends, which lost 8 bases and 1 base, there was a span of 14 bases. The length of the CDR3 is 15 residues. The chain's CDR3 is CASRARGGTNEKLFF. In DNA form, the CDR3 reads TGTGCCAGTCGGGCCAGGGGAGGAACTAATGAAAAACTGTTTTTT.

This clonotype was detected ten times or more. The CDR3 spells CASSQTLGGSTDTQYF. For the CDR3, the DNA is TGTGCCAGCAGCCAAACCTTAGGGGGTAGCACAGATACGCAGTATTTT. The chain combines TRBV7-9 with TRBJ2-3; D perhaps matches TRBD1 (6 bases). Trimming pared 5 bases from V and 0 bases from J, leaving 15 bases between. The CDR3 loop spans 16 amino acids. CDR1 SEHNR and CDR2 FQNEAQ come from the germline V gene (reference sequence).

This clonotype came up many times. The chain employs TRBV18 and TRBJ1-1; TRBD1 is a possible D gene (5 bases). Trimming took 3 bases from V and 1 from J, leaving 12 bases between them. The CDR3 spans 15 residues. Germline CDR1 is KGHSH and CDR2 is LQKENI. The CDR3 here is CASSPRGVRNTEAFF. For the CDR3, the DNA is TGTGCCAGCTCACCGAGGGGTGTAAGGAACACTGAAGCTTTCTTT.

This rearrangement joins TRBV21-1 to TRBJ2-7. TRBV21-1 represents a pseudogene. The CDR3 covers 15 residues. CDR3 nucleotides: TGTGCCAGCAGCACGAAGACTTTAGGGACCTACGAGCAGTACGTC. Translating it yields CASSTKTLGTYEQYV.

This clonotype was observed at least ten times. V is TRBV6-5 and J is TRBJ2-7; D not resolved. This CDR3 contains 11 residues. Germline values: CDR1 MNHEY, CDR2 SVGAGI. V lost 8 bases to trimming and J lost 2 bases, with 7 bases between them. The CDR3 reads CASSGPYEQYF. The CDR3 DNA reads TGTGCCAGCTCAGGACCCTACGAGCAGTACTTC.

This clonotype was seen at least ten times. The chain couples TRBV3-1 to TRBJ2-2, with TRBD2 matching over 7 bases. V lost 4 bases and J lost 4; bases outside the gene matches: 6. The CDR3 is 15 amino acids. CDR1 and CDR2 (germline): LGHDT, YNNKEL (reference sequence). CDR3: CASSLSAGVTGELFF. The CDR3 nucleotides read TGTGCCAGCAGCCTCTCGGCGGGAGTCACCGGGGAGCTGTTTTTT.